Below are 11 T cell receptor beta chains sequenced from a single sample in a study of T-cell reconstitution after alpha-beta-depleted transplantation in children. Library preparation (for TCRbeta) was performed with unique molecular identifiers. TCRdb fed the PCR reads into MiXCR, producing one record per CDR3 protein. The table lists around 200,000 distinct CDR3 sequences, under 9.5% of them singletons, with less than 8% in the top ten. The specimen was PBMCs from the stem cell graft donor, collected from the stem cell graft. These receptors were collected from a human donor who donated a stem cell graft to a child with acute lymphoblastic leukemia.

Many counts were recorded for this clonotype. The chain recombines TRBV12-3 or TRBV12-4 with TRBJ1-1, with 9 bases lining up with TRBD1. The junction had 6 bases not matched to a gene; V was cut back by 5 bases and J by 5 bases. This CDR3 contains 14 residues. CDR3 coding DNA: TGTGCCAGCAGTCACAGGGGGCGAGGGACTGAAGCTTTCTTT. Translating gives CASSHRGRGTEAFF.

This chain connects TRBV5-6 to TRBJ1-5; D might be TRBD1 (5 bases). The CDR3 totals 15 residues. Germline V gene lookup returns CDR1 SGHDT and CDR2 YYEEEE. Trimming took 2 bases from V and 7 from J, leaving 16 bases between them. CDR3 in DNA: TGTGCCAGCAGCTTCCGACAGCATCGGGGGCAGCCCCAGCATTTT. This translates into CASSFRQHRGQPQHF.

A few counts support this clonotype. The CDR3 DNA follows: TGTGCCGTCGGAGCGCTCGAGCAGTACTTC. This gives the protein CAVGALEQYF. This chain connects TRBV30 to TRBJ2-7; D remains ambiguous. CDR3 length: 10 residues. Trimming stripped 8 bases from V and 6 bases from J, with 11 bases between. Germline V lookup: CDR1 GTSNPN, CDR2 SVGIG (reference sequence).

In its sample, this clonotype was seen many times. This chain links TRBV7-9 with TRBJ2-7; the match to TRBD2 covers 7 bases. The CDR3 loop spans 14 amino acids. V lost 5 bases, J lost 2 bases, and 6 bases stayed unmatched. The germline gives CDR1 SEHNR, CDR2 FQNEAQ (reference sequence). CDR3 protein: CASSIAGRTYEQYF. CDR3 DNA sequence: TGTGCCAGCAGCATCGCCGGGAGGACCTACGAGCAGTACTTC.

This clonotype was seen ten or more times. The chain uses TRBV20-1 and TRBJ2-2; D remains unclear. Deletions cut 0 bases from V and 0 bases from J, with 11 bases between. From germline, CDR1 is DFQATT and CDR2 SNEGSKA (reference sequence). CDR3 length: 16 residues. CDR3 nucleotides: TGCAGTGCTAGAGATATCCGTAACCCGAACACCGGGGAGCTGTTTTTT. It is translated as CSARDIRNPNTGELFF.

This chain uses TRBV2 with TRBJ2-1; D unresolved. CDR1 and CDR2 (germline): SNHLY, FYNNEI. The CDR3 is made up of 16 amino acids. The germline V and J ends were trimmed by 7 bases and 8 bases, with 24 bases remaining between them. The CDR3 DNA follows: TGTGCCAGCAATCCACACTACGGATATACTGGCGATGAGCAGTTCTTC. Protein product: CASNPHYGYTGDEQFF.

Ten or more counts support this clonotype. This sequence joins TRBV10-3 and TRBJ2-1, with D possibly TRBD2 on 6 matching bases. V lost 9 bases to trimming and J lost 0 bases, with 15 bases between them. Germline V CDR1 and CDR2: ENHRY, SYGVKD. The CDR3 loop spans 15 amino acids. CDR3 amino acids: CAILRGLGSYNEQFF. The CDR3 DNA follows: TGTGCCATTTTACGGGGACTCGGCTCCTACAATGAGCAGTTCTTC.

This clonotype was seen repeatedly, ten times or more. The rearrangement joins TRBV12-3 or TRBV12-4 to TRBJ2-1, with no clear D. The V and J ends lost 4 bases and 8 bases respectively, with 15 bases between them. The length of the CDR3 is 14 residues. DNA of the CDR3: TGTGCCAGCAGTTGGCCCCTTATGGGCCATGAGCAGTTCTTC. It encodes CASSWPLMGHEQFF.

The chain recombines TRBV6-4 with TRBJ2-3; D tentatively reads TRBD1 or TRBD2 (5 bases each). Germline lookup yields CDR1 MRHNA and CDR2 SNTAGT. The V end was cut by 3 bases, the J end by 5 bases, with 6 bases between. The CDR3 runs to 12 residues. The CDR3 reads CASSERGDTQYF. CDR3 bases: TGTGCCAGCAGTGAGAGGGGAGATACGCAGTATTTT.

This clonotype was seen ten or more times. V is TRBV10-3 and J is TRBJ2-2; tentatively, D is TRBD1 (5 bases). Trimming left V 8 bases short and J 2 bases short, with 15 bases between. There are 15 residues in the CDR3. Germline values: CDR1 ENHRY, CDR2 SYGVKD. CDR3: CAIDLDRTNTGELFF. In nucleotides, the CDR3 is TGTGCCATCGATTTAGACAGAACCAACACCGGGGAGCTGTTTTTT.

The chain couples TRBV4-3 to TRBJ1-6; no clear D. CDR1 and CDR2 (germline): LGHNA, YSLEER. The CDR3 consists of 17 residues. Trimming took off 0 bases at V and 1 base at J, with 10 bases between the two ends. CDR3 region: CASSQESGSSYNSPLHF. CDR3 nucleotide sequence: TGCGCCAGCAGCCAAGAATCGGGGTCTTCCTATAATTCACCCCTCCACTTT.